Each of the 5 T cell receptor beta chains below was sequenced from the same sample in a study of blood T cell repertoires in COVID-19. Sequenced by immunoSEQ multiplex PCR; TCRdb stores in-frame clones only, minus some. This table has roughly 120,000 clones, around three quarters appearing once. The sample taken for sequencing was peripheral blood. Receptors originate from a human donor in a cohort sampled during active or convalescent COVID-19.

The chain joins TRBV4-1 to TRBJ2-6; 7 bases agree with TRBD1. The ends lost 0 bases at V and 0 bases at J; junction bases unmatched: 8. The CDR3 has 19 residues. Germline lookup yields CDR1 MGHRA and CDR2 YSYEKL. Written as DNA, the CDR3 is TGCGCCAGCAGCCAAGATTGGGACAGAGTCTTCTCTGGGGCCAACGTCCTGACTTTC. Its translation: CASSQDWDRVFSGANVLTF.

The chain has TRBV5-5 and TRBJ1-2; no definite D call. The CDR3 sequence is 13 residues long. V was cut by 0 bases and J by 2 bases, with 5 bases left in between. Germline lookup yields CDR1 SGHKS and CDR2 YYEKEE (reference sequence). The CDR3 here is CASSLGRNYGYTF. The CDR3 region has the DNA TGTGCCAGCAGCTTGGGGCGGAACTATGGCTACACCTTC.

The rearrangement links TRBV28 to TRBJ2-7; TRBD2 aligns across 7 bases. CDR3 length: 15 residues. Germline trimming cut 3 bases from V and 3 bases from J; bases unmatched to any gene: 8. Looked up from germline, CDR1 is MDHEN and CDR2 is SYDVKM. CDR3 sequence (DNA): TGTGCCAGCAGTTTGCCGGGAAGCGGGAACTACGAGCAGTACTTC. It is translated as CASSLPGSGNYEQYF. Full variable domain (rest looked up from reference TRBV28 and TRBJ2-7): DVKVTQSSRYLVKRTGEKVFLECVQDMDHENMFWYRQDPGLGLRLIYFSYDVKMKEKGDIPEGYSVSREKKERFSLILESASTNQTSMYLCASSLPGSGNYEQYFGPGTRLTVT.

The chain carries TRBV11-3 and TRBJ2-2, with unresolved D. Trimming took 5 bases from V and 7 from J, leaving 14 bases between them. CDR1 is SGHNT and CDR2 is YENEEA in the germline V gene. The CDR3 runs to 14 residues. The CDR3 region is CASSPEVNRGELFF. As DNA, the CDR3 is TGTGCCAGCAGCCCCGAGGTGAATCGCGGGGAGCTGTTTTTT.

The CDR3 spells CASSVGLGLGIQYF. The CDR3 DNA reads as TGTGCCAGCAGCGTGGGACTAGGGTTGGGCATTCAGTACTTC. The genes are TRBV5-4 and TRBJ2-4; TRBD2 matches at 8 bases. V was clipped by 4 bases and J by 9 bases; unmatched bases: 9. This CDR3 spans 14 amino acids. The V gene's germline CDR1 is SGHNT and CDR2 YYREEE (reference sequence).